These T cell receptor beta chains were read from a single sample in a study of a mutant IDH1 vaccine in newly diagnosed glioma. Sequencing was performed with immunoSEQ multiplex PCR; in TCRdb, only in-frame clones are kept and a portion is missing. The table shows over 20,000 clones, with roughly nine tenths occurring only once. The sequencing used PBMCs, collected from a glioma patient treated with radiotherapy, temozolomide or both. The receptors shown here come from a man aged 25-45 years with glioma. The CDR3 runs from the conserved cysteine through the conserved F or W. The order of the fields is clone size, J gene, V gene, D gene, CDR3 protein, CDR3 DNA. A D gene is named only where the DNA matches it firmly. Only part of the rows carry a size: once, few, many, or a class if the clone is expanded.

NA,TRBJ2-3,TRBV6-5,NA,CASSQGTYPDTQYF,TGTGCCAGCAGCCAAGGGACATATCCAGATACGCAGTATTTT
NA,TRBJ1-1,TRBV6-5,NA,CASSSPGAPEAFF,TGTGCCAGCAGTTCACCCGGGGCCCCTGAAGCTTTCTTT
NA,TRBJ1-5,TRBV2,NA,CASSEWQEYHFGQPQHF,TGTGCCAGCAGTGAATGGCAGGAGTACCACTTCGGGCAGCCCCAGCATTTT
NA,TRBJ2-3,TRBV7-2,NA,CAMATGTDTQYF,TGTGCCATGGCGACTGGCACAGATACGCAGTATTTT
NA,TRBJ2-7,TRBV19,NA,CASKGVGEKSEQYF,TGTGCCAGTAAGGGAGTGGGGGAGAAGAGCGAGCAGTACTTC
NA,TRBJ2-7,TRBV27,TRBD2,CASSQGLGAYEQYF,TGTGCCAGCTCCCAGGGACTAGGGGCCTACGAGCAGTACTTC
NA,TRBJ2-2,TRBV5-4,NA,CASSPGSGGLNTGELFF,TGTGCCAGCAGCCCCGGGAGCGGAGGGTTAAACACCGGGGAGCTGTTTTTT
once,TRBJ2-3,TRBV14,NA,CASSQDRQDTDTQYF,TGTGCCAGCAGCCAAGATCGGCAGGACACAGATACGCAGTATTTT
NA,TRBJ2-3,TRBV30,TRBD2,CAWSRGGASTDTQYF,TGTGCCTGGAGCCGGGGGGGGGCGAGCACAGATACGCAGTATTTT
NA,TRBJ1-1,TRBV5-1,NA,CASSREGDTEAFF,TGCGCCAGCAGTCGCGAAGGGGACACTGAAGCTTTCTTT
NA,TRBJ2-5,TRBV6-1,TRBD2,CATPQRDETQYF,TGTGCCACCCCCCAGCGGGACGAGACCCAGTACTTC
NA,TRBJ1-2,TRBV5-4,TRBD1,CASSGGTGFYGYTF,TGTGCCAGCAGCGGAGGGACAGGGTTCTATGGCTACACCTTC
NA,TRBJ2-7,TRBV19,NA,CASSIGQGTNEQYF,TGTGCCAGTAGTATAGGGCAGGGTACCAACGAGCAGTACTTC
few,TRBJ1-1,TRBV6-5,NA,CASSYSGAAFF,TGTGCCAGCAGTTACTCGGGCGCAGCTTTCTTT
NA,TRBJ2-1,TRBV7-9,NA,CASSLEGNNEQFF,TGTGCCAGCAGCTTAGAGGGAAACAATGAGCAGTTCTTC
NA,TRBJ2-7,TRBV5-1,NA,CASSLEGGYEQYF,TGCGCCAGCAGCTTGGAGGGGGGGTACGAGCAGTACTTC
NA,TRBJ2-3,TRBV5-1,TRBD2,CASYLASGTTDTQYF,TGCGCCAGCTACTTGGCGAGCGGGACCACAGATACGCAGTATTTT
NA,TRBJ1-1,TRBV18,NA,CASSPQGPNTEAFF,TGTGCCAGCTCACCACAGGGGCCGAACACTGAAGCTTTCTTT
NA,TRBJ2-7,TRBV7-8,NA,CASSLARGGGSYEQYF,TGTGCCAGCAGCTTAGCTCGGGGAGGTGGGTCCTACGAGCAGTACTTC
NA,TRBJ2-5,TRBV18,NA,CASSVDRQETQYF,TGTGCCAGCTCAGTGGACAGACAAGAGACCCAGTACTTC
NA,TRBJ2-7,TRBV28,NA,CASSLGYEQYF,TGTGCCAGCAGTTTAGGCTACGAGCAGTACTTC
few,TRBJ2-3,TRBV6-1,TRBD2,CASSQLAEYTDTQYF,TGTGCCAGCAGCCAACTAGCGGAGTACACAGATACGCAGTATTTT
NA,TRBJ2-1,TRBV5-1,NA,CASFEGPSNEQFF,TGCGCCAGCTTCGAAGGGCCAAGCAATGAGCAGTTCTTC
NA,TRBJ2-1,TRBV7-2,NA,CASRRGDYNEQFF,TGTGCCAGCAGGAGAGGGGATTACAATGAGCAGTTCTTC
NA,TRBJ2-7,TRBV11-1,NA,CASSVTGTVSYEQYF,TGTGCCAGCAGCGTAACCGGGACGGTCTCCTACGAGCAGTACTTC
few,TRBJ2-2,TRBV6-6,NA,CASWYRATGELFF,TGTGCCAGCTGGTATAGGGCTACCGGGGAGCTGTTTTTT
NA,TRBJ2-6,TRBV7-9,NA,CASSLRVSGANVLTF,TGTGCCAGCAGCTTAAGGGTGTCTGGGGCCAACGTCCTGACTTTC
NA,TRBJ2-7,TRBV2,NA,CASMEEPGSYEQYF,TGTGCCAGCATGGAGGAGCCGGGTTCCTACGAGCAGTACTTC
NA,TRBJ2-1,TRBV9,NA,CASSVGLGSTKNEQFF,TGTGCCAGCAGCGTAGGGCTCGGGAGCACGAAGAATGAGCAGTTCTTC
once,TRBJ2-1,TRBV12-5,NA,CASGLPGRYNEQFF,TGTGCTAGTGGCCTCCCGGGGAGATACAATGAGCAGTTCTTC
NA,TRBJ1-2,TRBV9,NA,CASSVASANYGYTF,TGTGCCAGCAGCGTAGCGTCAGCTAACTATGGCTACACCTTC
NA,TRBJ1-5,TRBV7-9,TRBD1,CASSLTGEQPQHF,TGTGCCAGCAGCTTAACAGGGGAACAGCCCCAGCATTTT
NA,TRBJ2-7,TRBV7-6,TRBD2,CASTPSASGHYEQYF,TGTGCCAGCACTCCAAGTGCTAGCGGCCACTACGAGCAGTACTTC
NA,TRBJ2-7,TRBV28,NA,CASSLVSEQYF,TGTGCCAGCAGTTTAGTGAGCGAGCAGTACTTC
NA,TRBJ2-6,TRBV5-5,NA,CASRWDERVLYSGANVLTF,TGTGCCAGCAGATGGGACGAGAGGGTGCTCTACTCTGGGGCCAACGTCCTGACTTTC
NA,TRBJ2-2,TRBV25-1,TRBD1,CASSEGQAYTGELFF,TGTGCCAGCAGTGAAGGACAGGCTTACACCGGGGAGCTGTTTTTT
NA,TRBJ2-1,TRBV2,TRBD2,CASSGASGLYNEQFF,TGTGCCAGCAGTGGGGCTAGCGGCCTCTACAATGAGCAGTTCTTC
NA,TRBJ1-1,TRBV7-9,NA,CASSMGYTEAFF,TGTGCCAGCTCAATGGGCTACACTGAAGCTTTCTTT
NA,TRBJ2-1,TRBV6-1,NA,CASSGYRVKGANEQFF,TGTGCCAGCAGTGGGTACAGGGTAAAGGGAGCGAATGAGCAGTTCTTC
NA,TRBJ2-1,TRBV5-1,TRBD2,CASSLVLAGTSSYNEQFF,TGCGCCAGCAGCTTGGTACTAGCGGGAACTAGCTCCTACAATGAGCAGTTCTTC
NA,TRBJ1-5,TRBV19,TRBD1,CASSLGFRGTFSNQPQHF,TGTGCCAGTAGCTTAGGATTCAGGGGGACTTTTAGCAATCAGCCCCAGCATTTT
NA,TRBJ1-1,TRBV5-4,NA,CASSLELPPNTEAFF,TGTGCCAGCAGCTTGGAGCTCCCCCCGAACACTGAAGCTTTCTTT
once,TRBJ2-7,TRBV7-2,TRBD1,CASSLWGGQGAYEQYF,TGTGCCAGCAGCTTATGGGGAGGACAGGGGGCCTACGAGCAGTACTTC
NA,TRBJ1-5,TRBV30,NA,CAWSLDSFYQPQHF,TGTGCCTGGAGCCTGGACAGTTTCTATCAGCCCCAGCATTTT
NA,TRBJ1-5,TRBV27,NA,CASTDGINQPQHF,TGTGCCAGCACCGACGGAATCAATCAGCCCCAGCATTTT
NA,TRBJ2-2,TRBV5-1,NA,CASSLSSNTGELFF,TGCGCCAGCAGCTTGTCTTCGAACACCGGGGAGCTGTTTTTT
NA,TRBJ2-7,TRBV28,NA,CASSLSVSYEQYF,TGTGCCAGCAGTTTGAGCGTCTCCTACGAGCAGTACTTC
NA,TRBJ1-1,TRBV5-1,NA,CASSPRGSLNTEAFF,TGCGCCAGCAGCCCTAGGGGGTCCTTGAACACTGAAGCTTTCTTT
NA,TRBJ1-5,TRBV19,NA,CASTPSLTGASGQPQHF,TGTGCCAGTACTCCATCTCTGACAGGAGCCTCTGGTCAGCCCCAGCATTTT
NA,TRBJ1-5,TRBV5-1,TRBD1,CASSPDRGNQPQHF,TGCGCCAGCAGCCCCGACAGGGGCAATCAGCCCCAGCATTTT
NA,TRBJ1-1,TRBV19,NA,CASSTYSGENTEAFF,TGTGCCAGTAGTACCTACTCAGGGGAAAACACTGAAGCTTTCTTT
NA,TRBJ1-1,TRBV7-9,NA,CAVAGGMNTEAFF,TGTGCCGTAGCGGGGGGGATGAACACTGAAGCTTTCTTT
NA,TRBJ1-5,TRBV29-1,NA,CSVEISGYSNQPQHF,TGCAGCGTTGAAATTAGCGGATATAGCAATCAGCCCCAGCATTTT
NA,TRBJ2-1,TRBV7-9,TRBD2,CASSFGLAGLDEQFF,TGTGCCAGCAGCTTTGGACTAGCGGGATTAGATGAGCAGTTCTTC
NA,TRBJ1-2,TRBV11-2,NA,CASSLREGSYGYTF,TGTGCCAGCAGCTTAAGAGAGGGCAGCTATGGCTACACCTTC
once,TRBJ1-5,TRBV6-5,NA,CASSYSSGANNQPQHF,TGTGCCAGCAGTTACTCCTCAGGGGCGAACAATCAGCCCCAGCATTTT
NA,TRBJ2-7,TRBV7-2,NA,CASSSSPGPYEQYF,TGTGCCAGCAGCTCGAGTCCGGGGCCCTACGAGCAGTACTTC
NA,TRBJ2-3,TRBV19,TRBD1,CASSTPGTGVGDTQYF,TGTGCCAGTAGTACTCCCGGGACAGGGGTTGGAGATACGCAGTATTTT
NA,TRBJ2-7,TRBV5-6,NA,CASSLSVRVEYEQYF,TGTGCCAGCAGCTTGTCTGTCAGGGTGGAATACGAGCAGTACTTC
NA,TRBJ1-2,TRBV30,NA,CAWSVRGLNYGYTF,TGTGCCTGGAGTGTACGGGGGCTAAACTATGGCTACACCTTC